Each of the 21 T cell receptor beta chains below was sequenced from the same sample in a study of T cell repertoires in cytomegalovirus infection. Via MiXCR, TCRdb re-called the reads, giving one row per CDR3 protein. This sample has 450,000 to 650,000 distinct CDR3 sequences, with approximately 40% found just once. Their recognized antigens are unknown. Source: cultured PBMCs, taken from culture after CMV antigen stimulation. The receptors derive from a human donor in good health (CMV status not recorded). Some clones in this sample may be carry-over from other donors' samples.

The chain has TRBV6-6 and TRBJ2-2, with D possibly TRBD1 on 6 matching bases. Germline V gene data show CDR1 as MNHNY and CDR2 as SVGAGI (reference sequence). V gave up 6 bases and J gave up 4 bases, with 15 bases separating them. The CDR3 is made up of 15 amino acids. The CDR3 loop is CASRAGTLLTGELFF. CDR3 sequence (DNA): TGTGCCAGCAGAGCCGGGACATTACTCACCGGGGAGCTGTTTTTT.

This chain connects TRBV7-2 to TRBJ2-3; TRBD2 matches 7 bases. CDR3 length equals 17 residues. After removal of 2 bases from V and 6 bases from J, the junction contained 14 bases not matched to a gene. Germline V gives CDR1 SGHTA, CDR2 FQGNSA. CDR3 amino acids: CASSLTSSPAGKDTQYF. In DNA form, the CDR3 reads TGTGCCAGCAGCTTAACTAGTTCGCCAGCGGGAAAGGATACGCAGTATTTT.

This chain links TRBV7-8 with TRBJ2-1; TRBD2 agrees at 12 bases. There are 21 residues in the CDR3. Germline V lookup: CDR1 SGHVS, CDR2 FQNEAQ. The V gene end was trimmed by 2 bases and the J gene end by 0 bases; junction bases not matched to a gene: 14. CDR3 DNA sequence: TGTGCCAGCAGCTTAAAGGGGGGGCCGACTAGCGGGAGTTACTCCTACAATGAGCAGTTCTTC. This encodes CASSLKGGPTSGSYSYNEQFF.

Written as DNA, the CDR3 is TGTGCCAGTAGTGCAGGCAGGGGCACTGAAGCTTTCTTT. This encodes CASSAGRGTEAFF. The chain employs TRBV19 and TRBJ1-1; a weak D match, TRBD1 (6 bases). This CDR3 region has 13 residues. Trimming shortened V by 5 bases and J by 4 bases, and 11 bases separated the two germline ends. The germline V gene encodes CDR1 LNHDA and CDR2 SQIVND (reference sequence).

CDR3 in DNA: TGTGCCAGCAGGTCCCGAAGCGGGAACTCGTATGAGCAGTTCTTC. Protein sequence: CASRSRSGNSYEQFF. The chain recombines TRBV7-9 with TRBJ2-1, with 7 bases matching TRBD2. CDR3 length: 15 amino acids. Trimming took 6 bases from V and 8 from J; bases not matched to a gene: 13. In germline, CDR1 is SEHNR, CDR2 FQNEAQ (reference sequence).

CDR3 sequence reads: CASSFTGGGNSYNEQFF. CDR3 sequence (DNA): TGTGCCAGCAGCTTTACAGGGGGAGGAAACTCCTACAATGAGCAGTTCTTC. The V and J genes are TRBV7-8 and TRBJ2-1, with TRBD1 matching 8 bases. This CDR3 spans 17 amino acids. V was pared by 3 bases and J by 0 bases, with 7 bases of the junction left unmatched. CDR1 and CDR2 from the germline V gene are SGHVS and FQNEAQ.

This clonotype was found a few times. The CDR3 DNA is TGTGCCAGCGGTGGGCCTGAAGCTTTCTTT. This encodes CASGGPEAFF. The chain couples TRBV9 to TRBJ1-1; D call uncertain. Germline V gives CDR1 SGDLS, CDR2 YYNGEE. Trimming cost V 7 bases and J 6 bases, with 7 bases left between them. The CDR3 spans 10 residues.

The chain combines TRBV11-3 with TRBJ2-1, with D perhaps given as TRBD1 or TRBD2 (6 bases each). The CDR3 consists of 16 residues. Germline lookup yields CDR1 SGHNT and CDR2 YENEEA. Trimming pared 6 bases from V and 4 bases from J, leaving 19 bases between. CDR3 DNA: TGTGCCAGCAGTTTTGAGCAAGGAGGGGGGTACAATGAGCAGTTCTTC. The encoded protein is CASSFEQGGGYNEQFF. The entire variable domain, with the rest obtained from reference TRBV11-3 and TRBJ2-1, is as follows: EAGVVQSPRYKIIEKKQPVAFWCNPISGHNTLYWYLQNLGQGPELLIRYENEEAVDDSQLPKDRFSAERLKGVDSTLKIQPAELGDSAVYLCASSFEQGGGYNEQFFGPGTRLTVL.

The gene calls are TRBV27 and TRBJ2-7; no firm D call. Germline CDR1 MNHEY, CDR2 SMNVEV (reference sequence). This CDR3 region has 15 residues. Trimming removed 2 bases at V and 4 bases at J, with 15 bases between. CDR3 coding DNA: TGTGCCAGCAGTTTAAGGTGGGGTGGAATTTACGAGCAGTACTTC. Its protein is CASSLRWGGIYEQYF.

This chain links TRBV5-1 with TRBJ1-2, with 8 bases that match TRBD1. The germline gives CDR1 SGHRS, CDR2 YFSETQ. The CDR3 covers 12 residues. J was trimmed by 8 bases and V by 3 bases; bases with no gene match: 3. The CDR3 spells CASSSGQEGYTF. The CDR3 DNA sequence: TGCGCCAGCAGCTCGGGACAGGAAGGCTACACCTTC.

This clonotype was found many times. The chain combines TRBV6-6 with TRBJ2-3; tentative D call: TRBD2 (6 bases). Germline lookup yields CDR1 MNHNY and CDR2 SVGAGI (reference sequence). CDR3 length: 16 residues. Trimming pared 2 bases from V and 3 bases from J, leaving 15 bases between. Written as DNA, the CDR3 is TGTGCCAGCAGTTACCGGGGGTGGGCCCAAACAGATACGCAGTATTTT. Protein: CASSYRGWAQTDTQYF.

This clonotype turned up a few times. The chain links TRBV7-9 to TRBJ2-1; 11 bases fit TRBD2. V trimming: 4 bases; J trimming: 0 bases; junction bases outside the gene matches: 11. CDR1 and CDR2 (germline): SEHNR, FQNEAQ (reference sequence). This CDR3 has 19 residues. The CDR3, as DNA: TGTGCCAGCAGCTCCAGAGGGGGACTAGCGGTGAGCTCCTACAATGAGCAGTTCTTC. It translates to CASSSRGGLAVSSYNEQFF. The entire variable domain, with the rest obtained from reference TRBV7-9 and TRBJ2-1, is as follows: DTGVSQNPRHKITKRGQNVTFRCDPISEHNRLYWYRQTLGQGPEFLTYFQNEAQLEKSRLLSDRFSAERPKGSFSTLEIQRTEQGDSAMYLCASSSRGGLAVSSYNEQFFGPGTRLTVL.

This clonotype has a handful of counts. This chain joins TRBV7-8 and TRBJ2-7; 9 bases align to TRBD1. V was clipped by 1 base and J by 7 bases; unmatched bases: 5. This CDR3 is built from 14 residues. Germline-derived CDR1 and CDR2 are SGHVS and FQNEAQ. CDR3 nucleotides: TGTGCCAGCAGCTTAGTTTGGGACAGGGCTGAGCAGTACTTC. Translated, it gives CASSLVWDRAEQYF.

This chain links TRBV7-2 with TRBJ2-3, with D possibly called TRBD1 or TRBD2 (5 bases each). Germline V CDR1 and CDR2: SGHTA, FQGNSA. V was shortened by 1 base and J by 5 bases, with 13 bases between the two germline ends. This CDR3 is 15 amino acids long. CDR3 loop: CASSLVSLGEDTQYF. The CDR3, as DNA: TGTGCCAGCAGCTTAGTGTCTTTGGGGGAAGATACGCAGTATTTT.

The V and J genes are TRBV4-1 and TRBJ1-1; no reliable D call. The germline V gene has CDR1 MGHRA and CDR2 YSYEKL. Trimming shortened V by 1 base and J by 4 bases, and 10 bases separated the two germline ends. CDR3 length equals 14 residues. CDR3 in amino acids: CASSQGRRGTEAFF. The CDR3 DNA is TGCGCCAGCAGCCAAGGACGCCGGGGCACTGAAGCTTTCTTT.

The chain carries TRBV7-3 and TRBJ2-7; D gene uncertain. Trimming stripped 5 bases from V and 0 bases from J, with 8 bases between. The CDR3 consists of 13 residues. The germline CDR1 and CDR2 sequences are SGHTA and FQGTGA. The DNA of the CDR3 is TGTGCCAGCAGCGGAGTCCTCTCCTACGAGCAGTACTTC. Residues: CASSGVLSYEQYF.

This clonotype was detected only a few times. The CDR3 region is CASSLGAGTPGQNIQYF. Written as DNA, the CDR3 is TGTGCCAGCAGCTTGGGGGCCGGGACTCCGGGGCAAAACATTCAGTACTTC. The chain is built from TRBV11-2 and TRBJ2-4, with D possibly called TRBD1 or TRBD2 (6 bases each). Germline V CDR1 and CDR2: SGHAT, FQNNGV. This CDR3 is 17 amino acids long. With 3 bases removed from V and 5 bases from J, the gap between germline ends came to 20 bases.

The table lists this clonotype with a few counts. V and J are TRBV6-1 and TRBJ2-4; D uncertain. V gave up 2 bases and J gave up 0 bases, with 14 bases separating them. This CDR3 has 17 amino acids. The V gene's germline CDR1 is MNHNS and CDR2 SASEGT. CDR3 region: CASSESVGAVAKNIQYF. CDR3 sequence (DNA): TGTGCCAGCAGTGAAAGTGTCGGAGCCGTAGCCAAAAACATTCAGTACTTC.

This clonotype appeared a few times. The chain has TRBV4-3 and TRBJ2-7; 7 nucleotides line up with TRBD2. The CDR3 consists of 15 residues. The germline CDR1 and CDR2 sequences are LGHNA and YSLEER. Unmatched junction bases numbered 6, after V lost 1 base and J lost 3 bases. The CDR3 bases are TGCGCCAGCAGCCAAGCCCTAGCGGAAATCTACGAGCAGTACTTC. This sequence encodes CASSQALAEIYEQYF.

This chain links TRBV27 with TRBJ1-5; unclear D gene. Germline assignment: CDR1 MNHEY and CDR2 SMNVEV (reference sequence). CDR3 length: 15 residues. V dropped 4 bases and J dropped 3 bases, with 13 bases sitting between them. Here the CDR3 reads CASSWRGRINQPQHF. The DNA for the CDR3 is TGTGCCAGCAGTTGGAGAGGTAGAATCAATCAGCCCCAGCATTTT.

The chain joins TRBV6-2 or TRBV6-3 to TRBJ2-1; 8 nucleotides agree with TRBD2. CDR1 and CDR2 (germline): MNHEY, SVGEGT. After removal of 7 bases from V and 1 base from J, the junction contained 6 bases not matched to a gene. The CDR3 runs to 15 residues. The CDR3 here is CASIYGGGSYNEQFF. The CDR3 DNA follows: TGTGCCAGCATCTACGGGGGGGGTTCCTACAATGAGCAGTTCTTC.